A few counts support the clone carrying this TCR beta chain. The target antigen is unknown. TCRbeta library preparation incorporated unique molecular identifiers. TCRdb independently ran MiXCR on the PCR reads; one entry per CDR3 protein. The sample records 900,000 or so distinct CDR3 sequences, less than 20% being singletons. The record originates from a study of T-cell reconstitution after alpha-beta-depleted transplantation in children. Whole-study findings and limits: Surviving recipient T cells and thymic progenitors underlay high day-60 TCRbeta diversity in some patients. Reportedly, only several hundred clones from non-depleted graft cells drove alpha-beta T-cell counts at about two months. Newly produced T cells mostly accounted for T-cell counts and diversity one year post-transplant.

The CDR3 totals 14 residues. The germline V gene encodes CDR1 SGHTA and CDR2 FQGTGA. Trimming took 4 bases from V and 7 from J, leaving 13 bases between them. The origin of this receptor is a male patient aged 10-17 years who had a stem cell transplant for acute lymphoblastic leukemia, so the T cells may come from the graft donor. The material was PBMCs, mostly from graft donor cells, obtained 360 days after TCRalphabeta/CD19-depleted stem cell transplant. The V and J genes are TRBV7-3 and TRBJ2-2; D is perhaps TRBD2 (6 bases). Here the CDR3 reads CASSSRLDHGELFF. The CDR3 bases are TGTGCCAGCAGCTCCCGACTAGATCACGGGGAGCTGTTTTTT.